The rows below give T cell receptor beta chains drawn from one sample of a study of T cell responses to AZD1222 COVID-19 vaccine. The table came from immunoSEQ multiplex PCR; TCRdb's copy has only in-frame clones and leaves some out. This repertoire shows 110,000 or so clones, roughly 87% found once; its top ten account for 5% to 5.5%. The sequencing here drew on peripheral blood, taken on day 0 of AZD1222 vaccination. The receptor source for this set is an adult in good health. CDR3s include the opening cysteine and the closing phenylalanine or tryptophan. Fields, in order: CDR3 protein, CDR3 DNA, V gene, CDR3 length, J gene, D gene, clone size. The D gene is left open where the match is weak. Where a row states a size, it is once, few, many or the class of an expanded clone; other rows omit it.

CDR3: CASSIRTGANQPQHF
DNA: TGTGCCAGTAGTATAAGGACAGGGGCCAATCAGCCCCAGCATTTT
V: TRBV19
length: 15
J: TRBJ1-5
D: TRBD1
size: .

CDR3: CSVIRGAQETQYF
DNA: TGCAGCGTTATCCGGGGGGCGCAAGAGACCCAGTACTTC
V: TRBV29-1
length: 13
J: TRBJ2-5
D: .
size: .

CDR3: CATAGVGTDTQYF
DNA: TGTGCCACCGCAGGGGTTGGCACAGATACGCAGTATTTT
V: TRBV2
length: 13
J: TRBJ2-3
D: .
size: .

CDR3: CASSSGGQETQYF
DNA: TGTGCCAGCAGTTCGGGGGGGCAAGAGACCCAGTACTTC
V: TRBV28
length: 13
J: TRBJ2-5
D: TRBD2
size: .

CDR3: CASSFRGINQPQHF
DNA: TGTGCCAGCAGTTTCCGGGGCATCAATCAGCCCCAGCATTTT
V: TRBV27
length: 14
J: TRBJ1-5
D: .
size: once

CDR3: CASSFRSSTDTQYF
DNA: TGTGCCAGTAGTTTTCGGTCCAGTACAGATACGCAGTATTTT
V: TRBV19
length: 14
J: TRBJ2-3
D: .
size: .

CDR3: CASSLLVGSGYTF
DNA: TGTGCCAGCAGTTTATTGGTAGGGAGCGGCTACACCTTC
V: TRBV28
length: 13
J: TRBJ1-2
D: .
size: .

CDR3: CASSSRPDSNSPLHF
DNA: TGTGCCAGCAGCTCACGGCCAGACAGTAATTCACCCCTCCACTTT
V: TRBV7-2
length: 15
J: TRBJ1-6
D: .
size: .

CDR3: CASSFGGAYEQYF
DNA: TGTGCCAGCAGCTTTGGCGGGGCCTACGAGCAGTACTTC
V: TRBV7-2
length: 13
J: TRBJ2-7
D: .
size: .

CDR3: CASSLIFASGGYEQYF
DNA: TGTGCCAGCAGCTTAATTTTTGCTAGCGGGGGCTACGAGCAGTACTTC
V: TRBV11-2
length: 16
J: TRBJ2-7
D: TRBD2
size: .

CDR3: CASTLDRDRALRVVYTF
DNA: TGTGCCAGCACCTTAGACCGGGACAGGGCTCTTCGGGTCGTCTACACCTTC
V: TRBV5-8
length: 17
J: TRBJ1-2
D: TRBD1
size: .

CDR3: CASSPPTGQGVTEAFF
DNA: TGCGCCAGCAGCCCCCCAACGGGGCAGGGAGTTACTGAAGCTTTCTTT
V: TRBV5-1
length: 16
J: TRBJ1-1
D: .
size: .

CDR3: CASSRSGTSYEQYF
DNA: TGTGCCAGCTCACGCTCCGGGACTTCCTACGAGCAGTACTTC
V: TRBV18
length: 14
J: TRBJ2-7
D: .
size: .

CDR3: CASCRDTGSYEQYF
DNA: TGTGCCAGCTGTAGGGACACAGGATCCTACGAGCAGTACTTC
V: TRBV7-6
length: 14
J: TRBJ2-7
D: .
size: .

CDR3: CASSQDGSGSHTGELFF
DNA: TGCGCCAGCAGCCAAGATGGGAGCGGGAGTCACACCGGGGAGCTGTTTTTT
V: TRBV4-3
length: 17
J: TRBJ2-2
D: TRBD2
size: once

CDR3: CASMSYNSPLHF
DNA: TGTGCCAGCATGTCCTATAATTCACCCCTCCACTTT
V: TRBV6-6
length: 12
J: TRBJ1-6
D: .
size: few

CDR3: CASTLSSVDTQYF
DNA: TGTGCCAGCACCCTGAGTTCGGTTGATACGCAGTATTTT
V: TRBV7-2
length: 13
J: TRBJ2-3
D: .
size: .

CDR3: CASSTRQQQETQYF
DNA: TGTGCCAGCAGTACTCGACAGCAGCAAGAGACCCAGTACTTC
V: TRBV25-1
length: 14
J: TRBJ2-5
D: .
size: .

CDR3: CASSLSGPDTQYF
DNA: TGTGCCAGCAGCTTAAGTGGACCAGATACGCAGTATTTT
V: TRBV7-9
length: 13
J: TRBJ2-3
D: .
size: .

CDR3: CASNREATNEKLFF
DNA: TGTGCCAGCAACCGAGAAGCAACTAATGAAAAACTGTTTTTT
V: TRBV9
length: 14
J: TRBJ1-4
D: .
size: .

CDR3: CASSSRGGAEAFF
DNA: TGTGCCAGCAGCTCCCGGGGGGGAGCCGAAGCTTTCTTT
V: TRBV7-2
length: 13
J: TRBJ1-1
D: .
size: .

CDR3: CASSLGVLAGDYQETQYF
DNA: TGCGCCAGCAGCTTGGGTGTACTAGCGGGGGACTATCAAGAGACCCAGTACTTC
V: TRBV5-1
length: 18
J: TRBJ2-5
D: TRBD2
size: few

CDR3: CASTRGTGNTIYF
DNA: TGTGCCAGCACCCGGGGGACCGGAAACACCATATATTTT
V: TRBV6-5
length: 13
J: TRBJ1-3
D: .
size: .

CDR3: CASRLQELNTDTQYF
DNA: TGTGCCAGTAGGCTACAGGAACTAAACACAGATACGCAGTATTTT
V: TRBV19
length: 15
J: TRBJ2-3
D: .
size: .

CDR3: CSVDGGAGEKLFF
DNA: TGCAGCGTTGACGGTGGGGCTGGTGAAAAACTGTTTTTT
V: TRBV29-1
length: 13
J: TRBJ1-4
D: .
size: .

CDR3: CASSRKISGTPLAKNIQYF
DNA: TGTGCCAGCAGCCGTAAGATTAGCGGGACGCCATTAGCCAAAAACATTCAGTACTTC
V: TRBV7-2
length: 19
J: TRBJ2-4
D: TRBD2
size: .

CDR3: CASSSSLRTSQRWETQYF
DNA: TGTGCCAGCAGCTCATCACTTCGGACTAGCCAGAGGTGGGAGACCCAGTACTTC
V: TRBV5-4
length: 18
J: TRBJ2-5
D: TRBD2
size: .

CDR3: CASSQDIASSYNSPLHF
DNA: TGCGCCAGCAGCCAAGATATCGCGAGCTCCTATAATTCACCCCTCCACTTT
V: TRBV4-3
length: 17
J: TRBJ1-6
D: .
size: .

CDR3: CASSPGGPYEQYF
DNA: TGTGCCAGCTCACCGGGCGGCCCCTACGAGCAGTACTTC
V: TRBV18
length: 13
J: TRBJ2-7
D: .
size: few

CDR3: CASSGVQGAGYGYTF
DNA: TGTGCCAGCAGCGGAGTTCAGGGGGCAGGCTATGGCTACACCTTC
V: TRBV13
length: 15
J: TRBJ1-2
D: TRBD1
size: few

CDR3: CASSLVALTQETQYF
DNA: TGTGCCAGCAGCTTAGTTGCCCTCACCCAAGAGACCCAGTACTTC
V: TRBV7-2
length: 15
J: TRBJ2-5
D: .
size: .

CDR3: CASSLEGVGELFF
DNA: TGCGCCAGCAGCTTGGAGGGGGTCGGGGAGCTGTTTTTT
V: TRBV5-1
length: 13
J: TRBJ2-2
D: .
size: .

CDR3: CASSTRTGSNQPQHF
DNA: TGTGCCAGCAGTACCCGCACAGGGAGCAATCAGCCCCAGCATTTT
V: TRBV27
length: 15
J: TRBJ1-5
D: .
size: .

CDR3: CASSGLAGNEQFF
DNA: TGTGCCAGCAGCGGACTAGCGGGCAATGAGCAGTTCTTC
V: TRBV6-5
length: 13
J: TRBJ2-1
D: TRBD2
size: .

CDR3: CSASDSTGSEKLFF
DNA: TGCAGTGCTAGTGATAGCACCGGGTCCGAAAAACTGTTTTTT
V: TRBV20-1
length: 14
J: TRBJ1-4
D: .
size: .